This section outlines one T cell receptor (beta chain) sequence together with its context. The data are from a study of blood T cells in healthy people across ages. Study background: Per two T cells, template switching captured roughly one barcoded beta molecule.

The V gene lost 2 bases and the J gene lost 3 bases, with 7 bases spanning the gap. The CDR3 is 13 residues long. The germline CDR1 and CDR2 sequences are KGHDR and SFDVKD. Extraction of total RNA produced a minimum of 5.5 micrograms from each sample. PCR was performed a second time for roughly 6 to 12 cycles using a sample-barcoded 5' primer and a J-beta primer mix. TCRdb used MiXCR to reprocess the 5' RACE reads, holding one entry per CDR3 protein. The table lists 780,000 or so distinct CDR3 sequences, about 55% of them singletons. The clonotype originates from a man of 80 years or more in good health. The sequencing input was blood. The V and J genes are TRBV24-1 and TRBJ2-7; D not resolved. The CDR3 here is CATSDSQNYEQYF. DNA of the CDR3: TGTGCCACCAGTGATTCACAGAACTACGAGCAGTACTTC.